These 14 T cell receptor beta chains share one sample of origin, sequenced in a study of memory CD4+ T cells and cytomegalovirus serostatus. Measured with immunoSEQ multiplex PCR; TCRdb has only the in-frame clones, and not every one. The sample has over 75,000 clones, roughly 80% seen once. Single viable CD3+CD4+CD8-CD45RO+ cells were sorted as the memory CD4+ T cells. The sample comprised memory CD4+ T cells from blood. All receptors derive from an adult in good health and CMV-seropositive.

CDR3 protein: CASSQSCLGKNIQYF. The CDR3 DNA follows: TGCGCCAGCAGTCAATCTTGCCTAGGAAAAAACATTCAGTACTTC. The rearrangement joins TRBV23-1 to TRBJ2-4; D not certain. TRBV23-1 is assigned to the ORF class and has an uncertain function. The CDR3 is made up of 15 amino acids. V gave up 0 bases and J gave up 4 bases, with 10 bases separating them.

The rearrangement links TRBV18 to TRBJ2-7, with a possible D match to TRBD1 (6 bases). Trimming took off 4 bases at V and 3 bases at J, with 16 bases between the two ends. The CDR3 contains 15 residues. Germline V gene lookup returns CDR1 KGHSH and CDR2 LQKENI. This chain's CDR3 is CASSLGTPTYYEQYF. The CDR3 DNA is TGTGCCAGCTCACTTGGGACACCCACGTACTACGAGCAGTACTTC. The complete variable domain, with remaining parts taken from reference TRBV18 and TRBJ2-7, reads NAGVMQNPRHLVRRRGQEARLRCSPMKGHSHVYWYRQLPEEGLKFMVYLQKENIIDESGMPKERFSAEFPKEGPSILRIQQVVRGDSAAYFCASSLGTPTYYEQYFGPGTRLTVT.

This clone has a single count. The CDR3 DNA is TGCAGCGTACGGGACCCCCCAGGCGCCGGGGGGGAGCTGTTTTTT. The encoded protein is CSVRDPPGAGGELFF. J is TRBJ2-2 and V is TRBV29-1; tentatively, D is TRBD1 or TRBD2 (5 bases each). The CDR3 covers 15 residues. Germline assignment: CDR1 SQVTM and CDR2 ANQGSEA. V dropped 6 bases and J dropped 8 bases, with 22 bases sitting between them.

The chain joins TRBV29-1 to TRBJ1-2; perhaps TRBD1 as D (5 bases). Germline V gene lookup returns CDR1 SQVTM and CDR2 ANQGSEA. The V and J ends lost 5 bases and 3 bases respectively, with 16 bases between them. This CDR3 is 14 amino acids long. The CDR3 is CSVFSDGTDYGYTF. For the CDR3, the DNA is TGCAGCGTTTTTTCGGACGGGACCGACTATGGCTACACCTTC.

The rearrangement joins TRBV7-9 to TRBJ2-3, with a tentative D call TRBD1 (6 bases). Germline CDR1 and CDR2: SEHNR and FQNEAQ (reference sequence). Deletions cut 5 bases from V and 6 bases from J, with 12 bases between. CDR3 length equals 13 residues. Here the CDR3 DNA reads TGTGCCAGCAGCGTAGGGGGTAGGGATACGCAGTATTTT. Translation: CASSVGGRDTQYF.

Written as DNA, the CDR3 is TGTGCCAGCAGCTTTTCTAGGGGGGCCTACAATGAGCAGTTCTTC. Translated: CASSFSRGAYNEQFF. The chain employs TRBV11-2 and TRBJ2-1, with D possibly called TRBD1 or TRBD2 (6 bases each). Per the germline V gene, CDR1 is SGHAT and CDR2 is FQNNGV. V was pared by 3 bases and J by 2 bases, with 11 bases between. The CDR3 sequence is 15 residues long.

V is TRBV7-2 and J is TRBJ2-1; 8 bases map to TRBD2. The germline V gene has CDR1 SGHTA and CDR2 FQGNSA. Trimming took 2 bases from V and 4 from J; bases not matched to a gene: 4. The CDR3 has 15 residues. The CDR3 loop reads CASSLYSGTYNEQFF. The CDR3 region has the DNA TGTGCCAGCAGCTTATATAGCGGGACGTACAATGAGCAGTTCTTC.

V gene TRBV5-1 combines with J gene TRBJ2-3, with no clear D. Per germline, CDR1 SGHRS and CDR2 YFSETQ. This CDR3 is 16 amino acids long. Trimming pared 0 bases from V and 0 bases from J, leaving 11 bases between. The CDR3 spells CASSLVGHASTDTQYF. CDR3 nucleotide sequence: TGCGCCAGCAGCTTGGTAGGCCACGCGAGCACAGATACGCAGTATTTT.

The chain couples TRBV15 to TRBJ2-3; a weak D match, TRBD1 (6 bases). Germline lookup yields CDR1 LNHNV and CDR2 YYDKDF (reference sequence). V was pared by 0 bases and J by 5 bases, with 9 bases between. The CDR3 is 14 residues long. This chain's CDR3 is CATSRDTGIDTQYF. The CDR3 DNA follows: TGTGCCACCAGCAGAGATACAGGGATAGATACGCAGTATTTT. The full variable domain, in which reference TRBV15 and TRBJ2-3 provide the parts outside the CDR3, is DAMVIQNPRYQVTQFGKPVTLSCSQTLNHNVMYWYQQKSSQAPKLLFHYYDKDFNNEADTPDNFQSRRPNTSFCFLDIRSPGLGDTAMYLCATSRDTGIDTQYFGPGTRLTVL.

This rearrangement joins TRBV7-2 to TRBJ2-2; either TRBD1 or TRBD2 may fit D (5 bases each). Between the trimmed V and J ends, which lost 3 bases and 5 bases, there was a span of 10 bases. The CDR3 runs to 14 residues. Per the germline V gene, CDR1 is SGHTA and CDR2 is FQGNSA. The CDR3 protein is CASSFWGRTGELFF. For the CDR3, the DNA is TGTGCCAGCAGCTTTTGGGGGAGAACCGGGGAGCTGTTTTTT.

The CDR3 nucleotides read TGCGCCAGCAGCCAACTAGCGGGAGCCCCTACAACAGATACGCAGTATTTT. Translated, it gives CASSQLAGAPTTDTQYF. The rearrangement links TRBV4-1 to TRBJ2-3, with 10 nucleotides matching TRBD2. The germline V gene encodes CDR1 MGHRA and CDR2 YSYEKL. The length of the CDR3 is 17 residues. The V segment lost 2 bases and the J segment 3 bases; nucleotides outside the gene matches: 8.

The chain carries TRBV28 and TRBJ2-7, with D possibly TRBD2 on 6 matching bases. CDR3 length: 15 amino acids. Trimming took 6 bases from V and 3 from J, leaving 18 bases between them. CDR1 and CDR2 (germline): MDHEN, SYDVKM. The CDR3 region has the DNA TGTGCCAGCAGCACAACCGGGAGAAACAGCTACGAGCAGTACTTC. Its translation: CASSTTGRNSYEQYF.

V and J are TRBV6-5 and TRBJ2-7; 10 bases line up with TRBD1. Germline V gene lookup returns CDR1 MNHEY and CDR2 SVGAGI. V lost 11 bases to trimming and J lost 4 bases; unmatched junction nucleotides: 11. This CDR3 comprises 14 residues. This chain's CDR3 is CASSRDRGGYEQYF. CDR3 in DNA: TGTGCCTCAAGCCGGGACAGGGGAGGATACGAGCAGTACTTC.

The table lists this clone with a count of one. The CDR3 bases are TGTGCCAGCAGCCCCACGGGGAGGGCAGGAGGGACTGAGCAGTTCTTC. It specifies CASSPTGRAGGTEQFF. J is TRBJ2-1 and V is TRBV7-3; 7 bases are shared with TRBD2. The germline gives CDR1 SGHTA, CDR2 FQGTGA. CDR3 length: 16 amino acids. The J segment lost 9 bases and the V segment lost 5 bases, leaving 16 bases of the junction unmatched.